The clone carrying this TCR beta chain was found many times. This specimen belongs to a study of T cells in Graves' hyperthyroidism and ophthalmopathy. Study as a whole: Blood from the periphery was taken at initial diagnosis, before any treatment.

For the diagnoses, clinical symptoms, serum thyroxine and TRAb, thyroid ultrasound and orbital computed tomography were used. The CDR3 covers 13 residues. In germline, CDR1 is SGHKS, CDR2 YYEKEE (reference sequence). The V gene end was trimmed by 4 bases and the J gene end by 6 bases; junction bases not matched to a gene: 4. The investigators amplified TCR beta CDR3 regions from RNA transcripts. During a first-round RT-PCR of the TCR CDR3, the HTBI primer set was used. MiXCR, run by TCRdb on the multiplex PCR reads, gives a single entry per CDR3 protein. The table lists 650,000 to 850,000 distinct CDR3 sequences, roughly a sixth of them singletons.

The source material was blood. The chain joins TRBV5-5 to TRBJ1-5, with 7 bases matching TRBD1. The sequence derives from a woman aged 45 to 65 with Graves' hyperthyroidism that later progressed to Graves' ophthalmopathy. CDR3 nucleotides: TGTGCCAGCAGCCCAACAGGGGTTCAGCCCCAGCATTTT. Translation: CASSPTGVQPQHF.